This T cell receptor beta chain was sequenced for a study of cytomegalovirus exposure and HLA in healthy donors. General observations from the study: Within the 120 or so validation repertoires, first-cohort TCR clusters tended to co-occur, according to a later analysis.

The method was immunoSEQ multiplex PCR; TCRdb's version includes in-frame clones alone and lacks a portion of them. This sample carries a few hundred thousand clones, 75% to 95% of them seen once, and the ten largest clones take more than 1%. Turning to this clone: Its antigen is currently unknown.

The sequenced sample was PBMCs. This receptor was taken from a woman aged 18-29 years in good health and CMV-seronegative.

The CDR3 is CASSSGDWRYTGELFF. CDR3 nucleotides: TGTGCCAGCAGCTCCGGGGATTGGCGCTACACCGGGGAGCTGTTTTTT. The chain carries TRBV5-4 and TRBJ2-2; D possibly corresponds to TRBD2 (5 bases). This CDR3 spans 16 amino acids. V lost 3 bases and J lost 3, with 15 bases in between. CDR1 is SGHNT, CDR2 YYREEE, per germline (reference sequence).